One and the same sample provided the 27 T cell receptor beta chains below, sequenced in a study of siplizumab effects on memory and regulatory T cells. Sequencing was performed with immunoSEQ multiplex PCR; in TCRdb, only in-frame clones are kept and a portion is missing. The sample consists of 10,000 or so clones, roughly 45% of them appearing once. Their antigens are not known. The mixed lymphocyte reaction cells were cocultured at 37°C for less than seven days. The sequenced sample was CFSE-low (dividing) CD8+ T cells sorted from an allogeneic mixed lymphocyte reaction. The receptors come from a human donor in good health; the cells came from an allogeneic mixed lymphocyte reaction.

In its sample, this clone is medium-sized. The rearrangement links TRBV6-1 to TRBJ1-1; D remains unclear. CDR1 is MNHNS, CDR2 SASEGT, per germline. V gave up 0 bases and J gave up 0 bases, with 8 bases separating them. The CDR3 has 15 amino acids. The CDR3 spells CASSEAGSLNTEAFF. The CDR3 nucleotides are TGTGCCAGCAGTGAAGCGGGCAGTCTGAACACTGAAGCTTTCTTT.

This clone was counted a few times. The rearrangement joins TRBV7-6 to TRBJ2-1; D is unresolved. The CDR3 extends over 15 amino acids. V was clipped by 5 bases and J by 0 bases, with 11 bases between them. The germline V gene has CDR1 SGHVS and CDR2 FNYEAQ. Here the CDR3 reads CASSAGLPSYNEQFF. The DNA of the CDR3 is TGTGCCAGCAGCGCCGGGTTGCCCTCCTACAATGAGCAGTTCTTC. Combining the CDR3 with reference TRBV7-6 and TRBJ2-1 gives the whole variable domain GAGVSQSPRYKVTKRGQDVALRCDPISGHVSLYWYRQALGQGPEFLTYFNYEAQQDKSGLPNDRFSAERPEGSISTLTIQRTEQRDSAMYRCASSAGLPSYNEQFFGPGTRLTVL.

The CDR3 coding sequence is TGCGCCAGCAGCTTGCTCACGGGACTAGCGGGAGAGACCCAGTACTTC. Its protein product is CASSLLTGLAGETQYF. V usage is TRBV5-1 and J usage is TRBJ2-5; 12 bases align to TRBD2. This CDR3 region has 16 residues. Losses at the gene ends were 1 base for V and 4 bases for J; bases not matched to a gene: 5. Germline CDR1 is SGHRS and CDR2 is YFSETQ.

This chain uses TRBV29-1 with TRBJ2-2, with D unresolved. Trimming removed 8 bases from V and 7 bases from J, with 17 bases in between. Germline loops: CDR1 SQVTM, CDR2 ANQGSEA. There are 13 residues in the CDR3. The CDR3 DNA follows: TGCAGCTCCGTTTTGGGCGCTGGCGGGGAGCTGTTTTTT. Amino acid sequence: CSSVLGAGGELFF.

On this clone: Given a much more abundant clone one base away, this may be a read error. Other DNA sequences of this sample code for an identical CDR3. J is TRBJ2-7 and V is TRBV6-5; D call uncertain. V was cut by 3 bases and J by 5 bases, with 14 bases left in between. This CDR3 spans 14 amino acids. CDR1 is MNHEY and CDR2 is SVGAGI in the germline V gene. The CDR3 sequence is CASSYSGQQDEQYF. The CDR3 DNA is TGTGCCAGCAGTTATTCCGGGCAGCAGGACGAGCAGTACTTC.

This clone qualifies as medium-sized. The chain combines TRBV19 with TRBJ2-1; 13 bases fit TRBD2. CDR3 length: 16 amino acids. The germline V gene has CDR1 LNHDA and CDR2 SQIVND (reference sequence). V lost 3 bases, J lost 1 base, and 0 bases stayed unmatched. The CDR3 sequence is CASSMTSGGSYNEQFF. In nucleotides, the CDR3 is TGTGCCAGTAGTATGACTAGCGGGGGGTCCTACAATGAGCAGTTCTTC.

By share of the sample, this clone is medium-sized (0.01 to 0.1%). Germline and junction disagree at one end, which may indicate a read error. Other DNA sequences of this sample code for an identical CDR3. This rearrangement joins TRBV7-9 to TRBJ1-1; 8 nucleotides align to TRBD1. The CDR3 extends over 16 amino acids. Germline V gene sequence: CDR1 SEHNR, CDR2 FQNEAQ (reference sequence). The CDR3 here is CASSQDRQGAWTEAFF. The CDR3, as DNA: TGCGCCAGCAGCCAAGATCGGCAGGGGGCTTGGACTGAAGCTTTCTTT.

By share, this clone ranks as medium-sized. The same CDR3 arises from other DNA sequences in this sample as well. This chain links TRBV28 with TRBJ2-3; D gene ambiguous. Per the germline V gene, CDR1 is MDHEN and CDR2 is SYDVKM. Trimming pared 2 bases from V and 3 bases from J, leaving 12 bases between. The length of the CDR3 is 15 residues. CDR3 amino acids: CASSLDGSRTDTQYF. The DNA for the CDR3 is TGTGCCAGCAGTTTAGACGGAAGCAGGACAGATACGCAGTATTTT.

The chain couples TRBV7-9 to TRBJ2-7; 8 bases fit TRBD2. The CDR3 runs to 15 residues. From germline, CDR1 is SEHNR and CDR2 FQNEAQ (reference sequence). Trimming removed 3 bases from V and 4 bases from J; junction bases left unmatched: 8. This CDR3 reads CASSLGSGGQYEQYF. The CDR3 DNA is TGTGCCAGCAGCTTGGGGAGCGGGGGACAATACGAGCAGTACTTC.

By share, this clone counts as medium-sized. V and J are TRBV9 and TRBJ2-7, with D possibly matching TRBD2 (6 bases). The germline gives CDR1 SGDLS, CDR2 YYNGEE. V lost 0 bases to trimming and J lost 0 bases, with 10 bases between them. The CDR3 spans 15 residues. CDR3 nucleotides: TGTGCCAGCAGCGTAGCCGGGGGTGCCTCCTACGAGCAGTACTTC. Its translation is CASSVAGGASYEQYF.

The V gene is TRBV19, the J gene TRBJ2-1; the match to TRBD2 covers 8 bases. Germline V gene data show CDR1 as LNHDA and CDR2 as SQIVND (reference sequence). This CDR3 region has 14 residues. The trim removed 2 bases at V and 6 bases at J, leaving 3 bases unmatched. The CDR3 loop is CASSISGGGNEQFF. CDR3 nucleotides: TGTGCCAGTAGTATAAGCGGGGGCGGCAATGAGCAGTTCTTC.

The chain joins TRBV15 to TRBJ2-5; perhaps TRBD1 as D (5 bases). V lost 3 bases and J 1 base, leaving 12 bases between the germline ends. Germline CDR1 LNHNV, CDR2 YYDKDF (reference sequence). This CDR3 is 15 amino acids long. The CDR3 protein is CATSRGQISQETQYF. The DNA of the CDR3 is TGTGCCACCAGCAGGGGGCAGATCAGCCAAGAGACCCAGTACTTC.

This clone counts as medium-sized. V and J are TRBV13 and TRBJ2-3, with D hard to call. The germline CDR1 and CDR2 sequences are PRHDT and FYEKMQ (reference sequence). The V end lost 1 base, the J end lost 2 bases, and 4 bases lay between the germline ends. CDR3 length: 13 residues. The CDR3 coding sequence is TGTGCCAGCAGCTTAGCCCTCACAGATACGCAGTATTTT. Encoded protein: CASSLALTDTQYF. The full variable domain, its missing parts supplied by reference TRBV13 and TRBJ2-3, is AAGVIQSPRHLIKEKRETATLKCYPIPRHDTVYWYQQGPGQDPQFLISFYEKMQSDKGSIPDRFSAQQFSDYHSELNMSSLELGDSALYFCASSLALTDTQYFGPGTRLTVL.

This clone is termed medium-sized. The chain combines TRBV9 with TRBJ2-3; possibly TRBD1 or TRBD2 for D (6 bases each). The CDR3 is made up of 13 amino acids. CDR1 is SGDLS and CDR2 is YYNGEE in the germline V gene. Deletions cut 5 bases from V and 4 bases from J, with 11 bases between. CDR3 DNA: TGTGCCAGCAGTACCGGGGGCCCAGATACGCAGTATTTT. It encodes CASSTGGPDTQYF.

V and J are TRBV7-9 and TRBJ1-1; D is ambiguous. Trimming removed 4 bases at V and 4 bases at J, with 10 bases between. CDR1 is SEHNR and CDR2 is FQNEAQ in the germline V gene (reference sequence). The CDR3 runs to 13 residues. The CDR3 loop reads CASSSDPTTEAFF. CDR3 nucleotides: TGTGCCAGCAGCTCGGACCCTACCACTGAAGCTTTCTTT.

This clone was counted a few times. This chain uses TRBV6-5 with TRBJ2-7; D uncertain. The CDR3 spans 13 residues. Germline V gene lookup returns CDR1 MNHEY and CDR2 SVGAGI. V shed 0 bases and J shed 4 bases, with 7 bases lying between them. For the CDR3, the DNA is TGTGCCAGCAGTTACTCGGCCGGGTACGAGCAGTACTTC. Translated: CASSYSAGYEQYF.

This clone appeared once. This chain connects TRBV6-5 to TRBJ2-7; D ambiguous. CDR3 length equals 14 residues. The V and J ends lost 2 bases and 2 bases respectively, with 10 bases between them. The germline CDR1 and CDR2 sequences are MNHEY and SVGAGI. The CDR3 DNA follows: TGTGCCAGCAGTTACGGGCAGGCCACCTACGAGCAGTACTTC. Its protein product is CASSYGQATYEQYF.

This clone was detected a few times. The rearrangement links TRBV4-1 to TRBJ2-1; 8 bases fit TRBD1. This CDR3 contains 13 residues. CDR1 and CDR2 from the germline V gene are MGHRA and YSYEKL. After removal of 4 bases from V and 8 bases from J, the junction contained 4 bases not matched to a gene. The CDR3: CASSPSGGYEQFF. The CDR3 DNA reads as TGCGCCAGCAGCCCTTCAGGGGGCTATGAGCAGTTCTTC.

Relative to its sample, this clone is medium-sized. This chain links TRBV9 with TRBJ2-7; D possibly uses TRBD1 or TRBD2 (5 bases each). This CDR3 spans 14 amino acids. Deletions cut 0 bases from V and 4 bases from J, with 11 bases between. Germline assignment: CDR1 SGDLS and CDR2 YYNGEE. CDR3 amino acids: CASSVGGPHYEQYF. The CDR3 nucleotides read TGTGCCAGCAGCGTAGGGGGACCCCATTACGAGCAGTACTTC.

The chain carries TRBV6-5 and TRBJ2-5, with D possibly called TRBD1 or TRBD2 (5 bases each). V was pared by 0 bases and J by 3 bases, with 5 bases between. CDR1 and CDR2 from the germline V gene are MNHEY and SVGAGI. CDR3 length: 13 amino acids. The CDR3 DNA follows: TGTGCCAGCAGTTACTCGGGGGAAGAGACCCAGTACTTC. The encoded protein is CASSYSGEETQYF.

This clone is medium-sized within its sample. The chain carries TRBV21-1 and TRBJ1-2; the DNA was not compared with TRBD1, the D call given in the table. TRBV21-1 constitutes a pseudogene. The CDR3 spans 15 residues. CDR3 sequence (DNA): TGTGCCAGCAGCAAAGGGTGGGCAGATGGCTATGGCTACACCTTC. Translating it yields CASSKGWADGYGYTF.

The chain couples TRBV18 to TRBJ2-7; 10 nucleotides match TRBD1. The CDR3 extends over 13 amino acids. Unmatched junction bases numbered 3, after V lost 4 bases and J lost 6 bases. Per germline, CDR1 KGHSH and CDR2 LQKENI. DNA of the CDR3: TGTGCCAGCTCACAAGGGACAGGGGTCGAGCAGTACTTC. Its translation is CASSQGTGVEQYF.

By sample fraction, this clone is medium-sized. CDR3 residues: CASSLVIEGALTDTQYF. DNA of the CDR3: TGTGCCAGCAGCTTAGTTATAGAGGGGGCCCTCACAGATACGCAGTATTTT. The rearrangement links TRBV7-6 to TRBJ2-3, with TRBD1 matching over 7 bases. J gave up 2 bases and V 1 base, and 9 bases lay outside the gene matches. Germline CDR1 and CDR2: SGHVS and FNYEAQ. CDR3 length equals 17 residues.

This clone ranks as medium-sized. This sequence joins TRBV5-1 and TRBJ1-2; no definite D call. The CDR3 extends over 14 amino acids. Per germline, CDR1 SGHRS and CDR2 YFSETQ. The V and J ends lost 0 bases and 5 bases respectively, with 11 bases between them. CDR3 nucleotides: TGCGCCAGCAGCTTGGAGGGCGGAGGGTATGGCTACACCTTC. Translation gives CASSLEGGGYGYTF.

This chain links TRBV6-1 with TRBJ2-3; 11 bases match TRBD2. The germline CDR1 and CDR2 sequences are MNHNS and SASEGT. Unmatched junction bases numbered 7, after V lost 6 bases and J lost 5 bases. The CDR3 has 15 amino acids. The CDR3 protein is CASSPTSGAGDTQYF. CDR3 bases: TGTGCCAGCAGCCCGACTAGCGGGGCGGGAGATACGCAGTATTTT.

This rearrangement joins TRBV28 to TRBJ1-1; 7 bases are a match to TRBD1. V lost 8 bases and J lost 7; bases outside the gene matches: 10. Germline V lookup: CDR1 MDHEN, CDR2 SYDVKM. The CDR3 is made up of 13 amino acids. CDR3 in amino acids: CASGTESRGEAFF. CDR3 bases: TGTGCCAGCGGGACAGAGAGTCGAGGTGAAGCTTTCTTT.

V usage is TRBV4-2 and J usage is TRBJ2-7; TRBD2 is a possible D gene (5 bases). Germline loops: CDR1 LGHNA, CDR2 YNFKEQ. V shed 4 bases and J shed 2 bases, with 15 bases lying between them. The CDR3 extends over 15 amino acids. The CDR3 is CASSPAPAETYEQYF. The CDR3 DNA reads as TGTGCCAGCAGCCCCGCCCCAGCGGAGACCTACGAGCAGTACTTC.